This TCR beta chain was obtained from a study of early stage breast cancer tumors. Background on the study: Most of the 16 invasive tumors were ER+, PR+ and HER2-. Each sample averaged approximately 9.6-fold read coverage.

In the case of this clone: Its antigen is currently unknown.

Findings and limits, study-wide: Commonly generated sequences made up most enriched TCRB sequences shared between patients.

Method: immunoSEQ multiplex PCR; TCRdb's copy keeps in-frame clones and lacks some. The sample lists some 6,300 clones, roughly 75% seen once, with approximately 10% in the top ten. The sequence was obtained from a person in their forties with breast cancer. The sequenced sample was normal breast tissue next to the tumor.

CDR3 loop: CASSLGGGSTIYF. The CDR3 nucleotides are TGTGCCAGCAGCTTAGGAGGGGGGTCCACCATATATTTT. The chain uses TRBV7-9 and TRBJ1-3; D perhaps matches TRBD1 (6 bases). The ends were cut back, 1 base at V and 9 bases at J, with 10 bases in the middle. CDR1 and CDR2 from the germline V gene are SEHNR and FQNEAQ (reference sequence). CDR3 length equals 13 residues.